This is a list of T cell receptor beta chains from one sample in a study of T-cell memory formation after mild COVID-19. MiXCR, run by TCRdb on the 5' RACE reads, gives a single entry per CDR3 protein. The table includes 540,000 or so distinct CDR3 sequences, approximately 20% detected once. Sample: PBMCs or a T cell subset sorted from them (not recorded which). The receptor set was obtained from an adult woman who had mild COVID-19 (a few samples of this study predate the infection). Cell type and time point are not known. Both conserved end residues are part of each CDR3. The D gene is left open where the match is weak. Rows give clone size only sometimes, using once, few, many, or a class for an expanded clone.

TRBV19	once	NA	TRBJ2-3	CASRGYGTPRGDTQYF	TGTGCCAGTAGGGGGTACGGGACACCTCGGGGAGATACGCAGTATTTT
TRBV6-5	NA	NA	TRBJ2-7	CASRPGHGAIEQYF	TGTGCCAGCAGGCCGGGACACGGGGCCATCGAGCAGTACTTC
TRBV16	few	NA	TRBJ2-3	CASSQSGYTDTQYF	TGTGCCAGCAGCCAATCGGGGTACACAGATACGCAGTATTTT
TRBV27	few	NA	TRBJ2-3	CASSLRRVGDTQYF	TGTGCCAGCAGTTTACGGAGGGTGGGAGATACGCAGTATTTT
TRBV10-3	few	NA	TRBJ1-5	CAIRGDLNQPQHF	TGTGCCATCAGAGGGGACCTCAATCAGCCCCAGCATTTT
TRBV5-1	NA	NA	TRBJ1-1	CASRRETEAFF	TGCGCCAGCAGGAGAGAGACTGAAGCTTTCTTT
TRBV20-1	few	TRBD2	TRBJ2-5	CSARREPGGETQYF	TGCAGTGCTCGGCGGGAGCCTGGGGGTGAGACCCAGTACTTC
TRBV7-2	NA	NA	TRBJ1-2	CASSVQESNYGYTF	TGTGCCAGCAGCGTACAGGAATCTAACTATGGCTACACCTTC
TRBV2	few	NA	TRBJ1-2	CASSDSDSVYYLGF	TGTGCCAGCAGTGATTCGGACAGCGTTTACTACCTAGGCTTC
TRBV6-5	few	NA	TRBJ2-3	CASSYDLGGDTQYF	TGTGCCAGCAGTTACGACCTGGGAGGAGATACGCAGTATTTT
TRBV7-8	once	TRBD2	TRBJ2-5	CASSDPSGGDPVPF	TGTGCCAGCAGCGACCCTAGCGGGGGAGACCCAGTACCCTTC
TRBV10-3	few	TRBD1	TRBJ2-7	CAISESNSPTGGNYEQYF	TGTGCCATCAGTGAGTCGAATAGCCCGACAGGGGGCAATTACGAGCAGTACTTC
TRBV27	NA	TRBD1	TRBJ1-2	CASSSNRGEVGYTF	TGTGCCAGCAGTTCTAACAGGGGAGAAGTTGGCTACACCTTC
TRBV12-3/TRBV12-4	NA	TRBD2	TRBJ2-7	CASRSSGDYEQYF	TGTGCCAGCAGATCTAGCGGGGACTACGAGCAGTACTTC
TRBV7-3	NA	NA	TRBJ2-3	CASSSPGASTDTQYF	TGTGCCAGCAGCTCCCCCGGGGCTAGCACAGATACGCAGTATTTT
TRBV25-1	NA	NA	TRBJ1-2	CASSESPGRGVGYTF	TGTGCCAGCAGTGAATCCCCGGGCAGGGGAGTAGGCTACACCTTC
TRBV13	many	TRBD1	TRBJ2-1	CASSLRQGSYNEQFF	TGTGCCAGCAGCTTGAGACAGGGCTCCTACAATGAGCAGTTCTTC
TRBV11-2	few	NA	TRBJ1-5	CASSRGTVSQPQHF	TGTGCCAGCAGCCGAGGGACTGTTAGCCAGCCCCAGCATTTT
TRBV7-9	once	NA	TRBJ1-6	CAGTGGPNSPLHF	TGTGCCGGCACCGGGGGACCTAATTCACCCCTCCACTTT
TRBV14	NA	NA	TRBJ2-2	CASSPRRVTGELFF	TGTGCCAGCAGCCCCAGGCGGGTCACCGGGGAGCTGTTTTTT
TRBV7-9	NA	TRBD1	TRBJ2-2	CASSRAGTGITGELFF	TGTGCCAGCAGCCGGGCCGGGACAGGAATAACCGGGGAGCTGTTTTTT
TRBV7-6	few	TRBD1	TRBJ2-7	CASSRRVGTGAYEQYF	TGTGCCAGCAGCAGGAGAGTCGGGACAGGGGCCTACGAGCAGTACTTC
TRBV11-1	few	TRBD1	TRBJ2-1	CASRPRDRRMNEQFF	TGTGCCAGCAGACCGCGGGACAGGAGAATGAATGAGCAGTTCTTC
TRBV6-2/TRBV6-3	NA	NA	TRBJ1-1	CASSTRRENTEAFF	TGTGCCAGCAGTACTCGCAGGGAGAACACTGAAGCTTTCTTT
TRBV7-9	few	TRBD2	TRBJ2-6	CASSSFSGKNGANVLTF	TGTGCCAGCAGCTCTTTTAGCGGGAAAAATGGGGCCAACGTCCTGACTTTC
TRBV5-1	NA	TRBD2	TRBJ2-3	CASSPGGTSTDTQYF	TGCGCCAGCAGCCCGGGGGGGACAAGCACAGATACGCAGTATTTT
TRBV20-1	NA	TRBD2	TRBJ2-1	CSAREKPGLAGDEQFF	TGCAGTGCTAGAGAAAAGCCGGGACTAGCGGGCGATGAGCAGTTCTTC
TRBV29-1	few	NA	TRBJ1-2	CSVVDSVGYTF	TGCAGCGTTGTTGATTCGGTTGGCTACACCTTC
TRBV9	NA	NA	TRBJ1-1	CASSVWEGTEAFF	TGTGCCAGCAGCGTATGGGAGGGCACTGAAGCTTTCTTT
TRBV29-1	NA	NA	TRBJ1-2	CSVERLPRDGYTF	TGCAGCGTTGAAAGACTCCCGAGGGATGGCTACACCTTC
TRBV7-9	many	NA	TRBJ2-3	CASSLVTGATDTQYF	TGTGCCAGCAGCTTAGTAACGGGAGCCACAGATACGCAGTATTTT
TRBV29-1	few	NA	TRBJ2-6	CSVILGGSFAGANVLTF	TGCAGCGTTATCCTGGGAGGCTCCTTCGCTGGGGCCAACGTCCTGACTTTC
TRBV5-4	NA	TRBD2	TRBJ2-5	CASSLALAGVGETQYF	TGTGCCAGCAGCTTGGCCCTAGCGGGAGTAGGGGAGACCCAGTACTTC
TRBV20-1	NA	NA	TRBJ2-1	CSARDWRENNEQFF	TGCAGTGCTAGAGATTGGCGGGAAAACAATGAGCAGTTCTTC
TRBV20-1	NA	TRBD2	TRBJ2-7	CSARRGGEYEQYF	TGCAGTGCTCGCCGTGGGGGGGAATACGAGCAGTACTTC
TRBV5-1	few	NA	TRBJ2-2	CASSSTGTPPETRELFF	TGCGCCAGCAGCTCAACCGGGACTCCCCCCGAAACTAGGGAGCTGTTTTTT
TRBV5-1	few	NA	TRBJ1-1	CASSPQGGAGNTEAFF	TGCGCCAGCAGCCCCCAAGGGGGAGCAGGGAACACTGAAGCTTTCTTT
TRBV5-1	few	NA	TRBJ2-7	CASSLAREPYEQYF	TGCGCCAGCAGCTTGGCCAGGGAACCCTACGAGCAGTACTTC
TRBV6-6	few	NA	TRBJ2-7	CASSYSSQGFDEQYF	TGTGCCAGCAGTTACTCGTCGCAGGGATTTGACGAGCAGTACTTC
TRBV9	NA	NA	TRBJ2-7	CASSEGGDGTAYEQYF	TGTGCCAGCAGCGAGGGAGGGGATGGGACAGCCTACGAGCAGTACTTC
TRBV25-1	NA	TRBD1	TRBJ1-1	CASSVTGGYTEAFF	TGTGCCAGCAGTGTTACAGGGGGGTACACTGAAGCTTTCTTT
TRBV24-1	few	NA	TRBJ2-1	CATSEGGADEQFF	TGTGCCACCAGTGAGGGGGGGGCAGACGAGCAGTTCTTC
TRBV30	few	NA	TRBJ2-7	CAWSAQSYEQYF	TGTGCCTGGAGCGCACAGTCCTACGAGCAGTACTTC
TRBV3-1	NA	TRBD1	TRBJ2-7	CASSFPGQASSYEQYF	TGTGCCAGCAGCTTCCCGGGACAGGCAAGCTCCTACGAGCAGTACTTC
TRBV7-9	NA	NA	TRBJ1-2	CASSLGADGYTF	TGTGCCAGCAGCTTAGGCGCTGATGGCTACACCTTC